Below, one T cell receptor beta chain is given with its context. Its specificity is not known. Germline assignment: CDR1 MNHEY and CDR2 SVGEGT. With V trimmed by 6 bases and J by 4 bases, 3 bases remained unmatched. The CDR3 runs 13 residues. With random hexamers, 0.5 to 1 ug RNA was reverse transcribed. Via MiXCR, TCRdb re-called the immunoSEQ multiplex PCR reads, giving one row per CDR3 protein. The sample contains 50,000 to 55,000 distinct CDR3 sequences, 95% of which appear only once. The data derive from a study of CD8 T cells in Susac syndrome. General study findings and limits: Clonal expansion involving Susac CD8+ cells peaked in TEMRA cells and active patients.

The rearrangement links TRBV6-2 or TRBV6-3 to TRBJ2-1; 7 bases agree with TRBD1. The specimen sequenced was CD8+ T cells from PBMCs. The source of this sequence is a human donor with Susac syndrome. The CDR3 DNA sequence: TGTGCCAGCAGCCTACAGGGGTACAATGAGCAGTTCTTC. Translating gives CASSLQGYNEQFF.